The 25 T cell receptor beta chains presented below share a single source sample, sequenced in a study of T cells in women clearing cervical HPV infection. Assay used: immunoSEQ multiplex PCR; TCRdb lists only in-frame clones, some missing. This sample's clone table lists 15,000 to 20,000 clones. The sequencing sample was made of blood buffy coat. Source of these receptors: a woman between 18 and 70 years old with a cervical HPV16 infection that either progressed to CIN3+ or cleared (not recorded which).

In regard to this clone: Sequencing ends 3 residues short of the CDR3 end; the germline J gene provides the rest. The chain carries TRBV28 and TRBJ2-2; 7 bases are shared with TRBD2. This CDR3 spans 17 amino acids. Trimming at V came to 6 bases and at J to 5 bases, leaving 15 bases not matched to a gene. CDR1 is MDHEN, CDR2 SYDVKM, per germline. The covered CDR3 bases are TGTGCCAGCAGCTACTTTGAGGGCGTGGGGGGGACCGGGGAG. Its translation is CASSYFEGVGGTGE. The full CDR3 sequence reads CASSYFEGVGGTGELFF.

For this clone: Read sequence stops 3 residues before the CDR3 end, and the germline J gene provides the missing end. V usage is TRBV7-8 and J usage is TRBJ1-6; unclear D gene. Germline CDR1 and CDR2: SGHVS and FQNEAQ. This CDR3 contains 13 residues. Between the trimmed V and J ends, which lost 4 bases and 9 bases, there was a span of 10 bases. The CDR3 DNA, read in part, is TGTGCCAGCAGCTCAGTTCAGAGTTCACCC. This codes for CASSSVQSSP. The complete CDR3 protein is CASSSVQSSPLHF. Filled out from reference TRBV7-8 and TRBJ1-6, the complete variable domain reads GAGVSQSPRYKVAKRGQDVALRCDPISGHVSLFWYQQALGQGPEFLTYFQNEAQLDKSGLPSDRFFAERPEGSVSTLKIQRTQQEDSAVYLCASSSVQSSPLHFGNGTRLTVT.

Worth noting for this clone: Read sequence stops 3 residues before the CDR3 end, and the germline J gene provides the missing end. This chain uses TRBV7-6 with TRBJ2-3, with D maybe TRBD1 (5 bases). This CDR3 is built from 11 residues. Per germline, CDR1 SGHVS and CDR2 FNYEAQ. The DNA read from the CDR3 is TGTGCCAGCAGCACAACAGGAACG. Its protein product is CASSTTGT. The full CDR3 sequence reads CASSTTGTQYF.

On this clone itself: The DNA ends 3 residues before the CDR3 does, and the rest of the CDR3 is filled in from the germline J gene. The chain is built from TRBV19 and TRBJ2-3; 10 bases map to TRBD1. Germline V lookup: CDR1 LNHDA, CDR2 SQIVND (reference sequence). This CDR3 has 16 residues. This CDR3 reads CASSIGGTGAQETQYF. The CDR3 DNA, read in part, is TGTGCCAGTAGTATTGGCGGGACAGGGGCACAAGAGACG.

CDR3 sequence: CASSPRQGFEKLFF. The CDR3 bases that were read are TGTGCCAGTAGCCCAAGGCAGGGCTTTGAAAAG. The genes are TRBV19 and TRBJ2-2; tentative D call: TRBD1 (5 bases). The missing CDR3 end, 3 residues past where the read stops, is filled in from the germline J gene. CDR3 length: 14 amino acids. CDR1 LNHDA and CDR2 SQIVND come from the germline V gene (reference sequence). Filled out from reference TRBV19 and TRBJ2-2, the complete variable domain reads DGGITQSPKYLFRKEGQNVTLSCEQNLNHDAMYWYRQDPGQGLRLIYYSQIVNDFQKGDIAEGYSVSREKKESFPLTVTSAQKNPTAFYLCASSPRQGFEKLFFGEGSRLTVL.

In regard to this clone: The CDR3 goes on 3 residues after the read ends, and that part is filled in from the germline J gene. The chain couples TRBV29-1 to TRBJ1-3, with D perhaps TRBD1 (6 bases). The ends were cut back, 5 bases at V and 1 base at J, with 15 bases in the middle. This CDR3 has 15 residues. From germline, CDR1 is SQVTM and CDR2 ANQGSEA. The CDR3 bases that were read are TGCAGCGTTAGTCAGGGGCTCCTATCTGGAAACACC. Translating gives CSVSQGLLSGNT. In full, the CDR3 is CSVSQGLLSGNTIYF. Based on the CDR3 plus reference TRBV29-1 and TRBJ1-3, the full variable domain is SAVISQKPSRDICQRGTSLTIQCQVDSQVTMMFWYRQQPGQSLTLIATANQGSEATYESGFVIDKFPISRPNLTFSTLTVSNMSPEDSSIYLCSVSQGLLSGNTIYFGEGSWLTVV.

Details on this clone: The read halts 3 residues ahead of the CDR3 end, with the missing end drawn from the germline J gene. This rearrangement joins TRBV18 to TRBJ1-1; D is unclear. This CDR3 contains 16 residues. Between the trimmed V and J ends, which lost 1 base and 1 base, there was a span of 13 bases. Germline CDR1 and CDR2: KGHSH and LQKENI. Incomplete CDR3 DNA: TGTGCCAGCTCACCACTAATAGGCGGGGAGAACACTGAA. Protein product: CASSPLIGGENTE. The whole CDR3 protein reads CASSPLIGGENTEAFF.

With regard to this clone: The DNA ends 3 residues before the CDR3 does, and the rest of the CDR3 is filled in from the germline J gene. This chain uses TRBV20-1 with TRBJ1-1; possible D gene TRBD1, 5 bases. The CDR3 has 16 residues. Trimming removed 0 bases at V and 1 base at J, with 15 bases between. Germline values: CDR1 DFQATT, CDR2 SNEGSKA (reference sequence). The CDR3 here is CSARETGFLRNTEAFF. Incomplete CDR3 DNA: TGCAGTGCTAGAGAAACAGGTTTTCTCAGGAACACTGAA.

A note on this clone: The read gets to within 3 residues of the CDR3 end, and the germline J gene fills in the rest. This sequence joins TRBV19 and TRBJ2-7; 9 nucleotides line up with TRBD1. Germline V CDR1 and CDR2: LNHDA, SQIVND (reference sequence). J gave up 2 bases and V 6 bases, and 8 bases lay outside the gene matches. The CDR3 contains 15 residues. The sequenced CDR3 bases are TGTGCCAGTAGGGAACAGGGGGCATGGACCTACGAG. It yields the protein CASREQGAWTYE. The CDR3 in full is CASREQGAWTYEQYF.

Of note for this clone: Read coverage stops 3 residues before the CDR3 terminus; the germline J gene supplies the remainder. The chain joins TRBV18 to TRBJ2-7; TRBD2 aligns across 7 bases. J was trimmed by 0 bases and V by 1 base; bases with no gene match: 3. Germline V gene lookup returns CDR1 KGHSH and CDR2 LQKENI. The CDR3 runs 15 residues. The covered CDR3 bases are TGTGCCAGCTCACCACAAGCTAGCGGCTCCTACGAG. Protein: CASSPQASGSYE. The CDR3, in full, reads CASSPQASGSYEQYF.

CDR3 amino acids: CASTSNNEQFF. Incomplete CDR3 DNA: TGTGCCAGCACTAGCAACAATGAG. The V and J genes are TRBV2 and TRBJ2-1; a possible D gene is TRBD2 (5 bases). The CDR3 end is not reached by the read, which stops 3 residues before it; the germline J gene fills it in. Germline V CDR1 and CDR2: SNHLY, FYNNEI. V lost 7 bases to trimming and J lost 5 bases, with 6 bases between them. This CDR3 has 11 amino acids.

As to this clone: The read comes to an end 3 residues before the CDR3 does, leaving the germline J gene to fill in the end. This chain links TRBV5-1 with TRBJ1-1; 8 nucleotides line up with TRBD1. Germline V gene lookup returns CDR1 SGHRS and CDR2 YFSETQ. The junction had 10 bases not matched to a gene; V was cut back by 3 bases and J by 3 bases. This CDR3 spans 16 amino acids. This chain's CDR3 is CASSYLPGTGYTEAFF. Incomplete CDR3 DNA: TGCGCCAGCAGCTATCTTCCCGGGACAGGATACACTGAA.

Notes on this clone: The read terminates 3 residues before the CDR3 end, so the remaining end is supplied by the germline J gene. The chain links TRBV11-3 to TRBJ1-1; no clear D. CDR3 length equals 13 residues. V lost 1 base and J 0 bases, leaving 3 bases between the germline ends. Germline CDR1 SGHNT, CDR2 YENEEA. Partial CDR3 DNA: TGTGCCAGCAGCTTAGGGCTGAACACTGAA. This sequence encodes CASSLGLNTE. The whole CDR3 region reads CASSLGLNTEAFF.

About this clone itself: Read coverage stops 3 residues before the CDR3 terminus; the germline J gene supplies the remainder. J is TRBJ1-5 and V is TRBV12-3 or TRBV12-4; D might be TRBD1 (5 bases). The CDR3 spans 15 residues. V lost 6 bases to trimming and J lost 7 bases, with 19 bases between them. CDR3: CASSLGRGGGQPQHF. Partial CDR3 DNA: TGTGCCAGCAGCCTGGGGCGGGGAGGAGGGCAGCCC.

CDR3 sequence: CASSLAPGQHNEQFF. The DNA read from the CDR3 is TGTGCCAGCAGCTTAGCCCCGGGACAGCACAATGAG. This chain joins TRBV7-2 and TRBJ2-1; 7 nucleotides agree with TRBD1. The read finishes 3 residues shy of the CDR3 end, and the germline J gene is used to complete it. The V gene end was trimmed by 0 bases and the J gene end by 5 bases; junction bases not matched to a gene: 4. Germline lookup yields CDR1 SGHTA and CDR2 FQGNSA. CDR3 length: 15 amino acids.

On this clone: Sequence at one end of the junction differs from germline and may be a read error. The CDR3 goes on 3 residues after the read ends, and that part is filled in from the germline J gene. This sequence joins TRBV19 and TRBJ2-2; 8 bases line up with TRBD1. Germline CDR1 and CDR2: LNHDA and SQIVND (reference sequence). The CDR3 spans 13 residues. The CDR3 reads CACRTGPTGELFF. The sequenced CDR3 bases are TGTGCCTGTAGGACAGGGCCGACCGGGGAG.

Turning to this clone: The CDR3 is cut off 3 residues early in the read; its end comes from the germline J gene. The rearrangement links TRBV19 to TRBJ2-3; weak D call: TRBD1 (6 bases). CDR3 length equals 13 residues. Germline CDR1 LNHDA, CDR2 SQIVND (reference sequence). The DNA read from the CDR3 is TGTGCCAGTAGTCCGGACAGCCTACGGCCG. Translating gives CASSPDSLRP. The full-length CDR3 reads as CASSPDSLRPQYF.

Note on this clone: The CDR3 extends 3 residues past the end of the read, so its final part is completed from the germline J gene. The chain has TRBV6-7 and TRBJ2-7, with D possibly being TRBD2 (5 bases). TRBV6-7 qualifies as an ORF whose function is uncertain. The V gene lost 7 bases and the J gene lost 0 bases, with 13 bases spanning the gap. The length of the CDR3 is 14 residues. The CDR3 spells CASTCVEGSYEQYF. The DNA read from the CDR3 is TGTGCCAGCACCTGTGTAGAGGGCTCCTACGAG.

Note on this clone: Read coverage stops 3 residues before the CDR3 terminus; the germline J gene supplies the remainder. The chain employs TRBV5-1 and TRBJ2-4, with 9 bases identical to TRBD1. This CDR3 comprises 16 residues. Germline CDR1 and CDR2: SGHRS and YFSETQ. Here the CDR3 reads CASSPSGQGSQETQYF. The covered CDR3 bases are TGCGCCAGCAGCCCTTCGGGACAGGGTTCCCAAGAGACT.

Comments on this clone: The read finishes 3 residues shy of the CDR3 end, and the germline J gene is used to complete it. V is TRBV19 and J is TRBJ1-5, with D maybe TRBD1 (5 bases). The CDR3 is 15 amino acids. Trimming took 10 bases from V and 1 from J, leaving 17 bases between them. From germline, CDR1 is LNHDA and CDR2 SQIVND (reference sequence). The DNA read from the CDR3 is TGTGCCACCAAAGGTGGGGGGTGGAGCAATCAGCCC. This codes for CATKGGGWSNQP. The entire CDR3 is CATKGGGWSNQPQHF. Supplemented by reference TRBV19 and TRBJ1-5, the full variable domain reads DGGITQSPKYLFRKEGQNVTLSCEQNLNHDAMYWYRQDPGQGLRLIYYSQIVNDFQKGDIAEGYSVSREKKESFPLTVTSAQKNPTAFYLCATKGGGWSNQPQHFGDGTRLSIL.

With respect to this clone: Sequencing ends 3 residues short of the CDR3 end; the germline J gene provides the rest. The chain links TRBV30 to TRBJ1-1; TRBD1 might be the D (6 bases). Trimming took 4 bases from V and 6 from J, leaving 12 bases between them. The CDR3 is made up of 12 amino acids. Per the germline V gene, CDR1 is GTSNPN and CDR2 is SVGIG (reference sequence). The CDR3 bases that were read are TGTGCCTGGAACAGGGAGGGACCTGAA. Amino acids: CAWNREGPE. The full CDR3 protein is CAWNREGPEAFF.

In regard to this clone: The read ends 3 residues before the CDR3 terminus; that terminus is restored from the germline J gene. The rearrangement joins TRBV19 to TRBJ1-1; D unresolved. V dropped 3 bases and J dropped 1 base, with 9 bases sitting between them. Germline V gene sequence: CDR1 LNHDA, CDR2 SQIVND (reference sequence). There are 14 residues in the CDR3. The CDR3 here is CASSITRGNTEAFF. The DNA read from the CDR3 is TGTGCCAGTAGTATCACCCGGGGGAACACTGAA.

Note on this clone: The CDR3 end lies 3 residues beyond the end of the read and is filled in from the germline J gene. The chain links TRBV6-1 to TRBJ2-3; 7 positions agree with TRBD2. Germline-derived CDR1 and CDR2 are MNHNS and SASEGT. There are 15 residues in the CDR3. V lost 0 bases to trimming and J lost 4 bases; unmatched junction nucleotides: 4. The CDR3 loop is CASSEAAGRADTQYF. The CDR3 bases that were read are TGTGCCAGCAGTGAAGCAGCGGGGAGGGCAGATACG.

With respect to this clone: The CDR3 goes on 3 residues after the read ends, and that part is filled in from the germline J gene. V gene TRBV18 combines with J gene TRBJ2-7; D is possibly TRBD1 (5 bases). CDR1 is KGHSH and CDR2 is LQKENI in the germline V gene. The CDR3 loop spans 13 amino acids. With 3 bases removed from V and 5 bases from J, the gap between germline ends came to 11 bases. CDR3 DNA (partial): TGTGCCAGCTCACCCCAGGGTCGCGACGAG. This encodes CASSPQGRDE. The full CDR3 protein is CASSPQGRDEQYF.

To note about this clone: The sequenced fragment ends 3 residues before the CDR3 boundary, so the rest is inferred from the germline J gene. This chain links TRBV6-2 or TRBV6-3 with TRBJ2-1; D unresolved. Germline V gene sequence: CDR1 MNHEY, CDR2 SVGEGT. The CDR3 contains 14 residues. The ends were cut back, 7 bases at V and 0 bases at J, with 10 bases in the middle. The CDR3 spells CASKTFSSYNEQFF. The DNA read from the CDR3 is TGTGCCAGCAAGACTTTTAGCTCCTACAATGAG.